Listed below are T cell receptor beta chains from one sample, sequenced in a study of T cells after posttransplantation cyclophosphamide. Assay: immunoSEQ multiplex PCR; the TCRdb copy retains only in-frame clones and omits some. Altogether about 37,000 clones were found in the sample, and no singletons occur. The sample was PBMCs. These receptors were taken from a man aged 25-45 years in good health and a related stem cell transplant donor. The CDR3 runs from the conserved cysteine through the conserved F or W. Each record gives: J gene, D gene, V gene, clone size, CDR3 DNA, CDR3 protein. The D gene is left open where the match is weak. Clone size is stated in some rows and not others, as once, few, many or a class when expanded.

TRBJ2-7 | - | TRBV7-2 | - | TGTGCCAGCAGTTCCACTCCCACCTACGAGCAGTACTTC | CASSSTPTYEQYF
TRBJ2-1 | TRBD2 | TRBV10-2 | many | TGCGCCAGCAGCCGGCGGGGGGTAGGCAATGAGCAGTTCTTC | CASSRRGVGNEQFF
TRBJ2-5 | - | TRBV19 | few | TGTGCCAGCTATCTCCCGGCAGGATTAACGGAGACCCAGTACTTC | CASYLPAGLTETQYF
TRBJ2-7 | TRBD1 | TRBV4-3 | many | TGCGCCAGCAGCCAAGATGGACAGGGGGCCTACGAGCAGTACTTC | CASSQDGQGAYEQYF
TRBJ1-1 | - | TRBV5-4 | many | TGTGCCAGCAGCGAATCTAGCTGGGTGAACACTGAAGCTTTCTTT | CASSESSWVNTEAFF
TRBJ1-2 | TRBD1 | TRBV12-3/TRBV12-4 | many | TGTGCCAGCAGTCCCGGGACAGGCTATGGCTACACCTTC | CASSPGTGYGYTF
TRBJ1-6 | TRBD1 | TRBV5-1 | many | TGCGCCAGCAGAGGGGGACAGGGGAATAATTCACCCCTCCACTTT | CASRGGQGNNSPLHF
TRBJ2-3 | TRBD2 | TRBV2 | many | TGTGCCAGCAGTCCCTTTGGGACTAGCAACACTCCAGATACGCAGTATTTT | CASSPFGTSNTPDTQYF
TRBJ2-7 | - | TRBV28 | - | TGTGCCAGCAGTTCCCTCTACGAGCAGTACTTC | CASSSLYEQYF
TRBJ1-2 | - | TRBV4-3 | many | TGCGCCAGCAGCCAAGGTGGGGCAGACATCTATGGCTACACCTTC | CASSQGGADIYGYTF
TRBJ2-7 | TRBD1 | TRBV18 | many | TGTGCCAGCTCACCTACTGGACAGGGGGTCAACGAGCAGTACTTC | CASSPTGQGVNEQYF
TRBJ1-6 | - | TRBV27 | - | TGTGCCAGCAGTTCAGGGTTTTCACCCCTCCACTTT | CASSSGFSPLHF
TRBJ1-2 | - | TRBV18 | - | TGTGCCAGCTCCCTCACAGGCAGGCCGTTAGACTATGGCTACACCTTC | CASSLTGRPLDYGYTF
TRBJ1-5 | TRBD1 | TRBV7-8 | few | TGTGCCAGCAGCTTAGGAGGGGGCGATCAGCCCCAGCATTTT | CASSLGGGDQPQHF
TRBJ2-5 | - | TRBV6-1 | few | TGTGCCAGCAGTCGGCAGGGATTCCACGTAGAGACCCAGTACTTC | CASSRQGFHVETQYF
TRBJ2-7 | TRBD1 | TRBV18 | - | TGTGCCAGCTCATCAAGACAGGGTGGGAGCTCCTACGAGCAGTACTTC | CASSSRQGGSSYEQYF
TRBJ1-2 | TRBD1 | TRBV19 | few | TGTGCCAGTAGTATCAGACAGGGCCTGAACTATGGCTACACCTTC | CASSIRQGLNYGYTF
TRBJ2-4 | TRBD2 | TRBV4-3 | many | TGCGCCAGCAGCCAAGATCTACTAGCGGGGGGACGGGGCAAAAACATTCAGTACTTC | CASSQDLLAGGRGKNIQYF
TRBJ1-2 | TRBD1 | TRBV5-1 | many | TGCGCCAGCAGCTCCTGGACAGGAGGGGGCTACACCTTC | CASSSWTGGGYTF
TRBJ1-2 | - | TRBV28 | many | TGTGCCAGCAGTTCCCCGGGACACAACTATGGCTACACCTTC | CASSSPGHNYGYTF
TRBJ2-7 | TRBD1 | TRBV11-2 | many | TGTGCCAGCAGCTTAGGGACAGGGGGAGGTTACGAGCAGTACTTC | CASSLGTGGGYEQYF
TRBJ2-3 | TRBD1 | TRBV28 | many | TGTGCCACCTATACAGGGGGCCCCACAGATACGCAGTATTTT | CATYTGGPTDTQYF
TRBJ2-7 | TRBD1 | TRBV7-9 | many | TGTGCCAGCAGCCCCCAGACAGGGGGATATTTAGAGCAGTACTTC | CASSPQTGGYLEQYF
TRBJ2-2 | TRBD2 | TRBV4-3 | few | TGCGCCAGCAGCCATGGGACTAGCGGGCCCCGGGGGGAGCTGTTTTTT | CASSHGTSGPRGELFF
TRBJ2-3 | - | TRBV27 | few | TGTGCCAGCAGTTTATGGGCAGGGTTGTCAGATACGCAGTATTTT | CASSLWAGLSDTQYF
TRBJ1-5 | - | TRBV7-8 | many | TGTGCCAGCAGCTTATCACAGGACAATCAGCCCCAGCATTTT | CASSLSQDNQPQHF
TRBJ2-2 | - | TRBV5-1 | many | TGCGCCAGCAGCTTGGATGGCAATCAGAACACCGGGGAGCTGTTTTTT | CASSLDGNQNTGELFF
TRBJ2-1 | - | TRBV7-9 | many | TGTGCCGTGAGCCCCTTATATGAGCAGTTCTTC | CAVSPLYEQFF
TRBJ2-1 | TRBD1 | TRBV5-4 | many | TGTGCCAGCAGCACTCTGACAGGGAGAACCCTCAATGAGCAGTTCTTC | CASSTLTGRTLNEQFF
TRBJ2-5 | TRBD1 | TRBV5-4 | - | TGTGCCAGCAGCCCTAGGACAGGACAAGAGACCCAGTACTTC | CASSPRTGQETQYF
TRBJ2-7 | TRBD1 | TRBV5-1 | - | TGCGCCAGCAGCCCAACAGGGGGGAACTACGAGCAGTACTTC | CASSPTGGNYEQYF
TRBJ2-2 | TRBD2 | TRBV6-2/TRBV6-3 | many | TGTGCCAGCAGTTACGACGGGACTAAAAACACCGGGGAGCTGTTTTTT | CASSYDGTKNTGELFF
TRBJ1-3 | TRBD1 | TRBV10-2 | many | TGCGCCAGCAGGGAGACAGGGGGCAAGAACACCATATATTTT | CASRETGGKNTIYF
TRBJ2-2 | TRBD2 | TRBV9 | few | TGTGCCAGCAGCGACACCCTAGCGGGGGGGCCGGACACCGGGGAGCTGTTTTTT | CASSDTLAGGPDTGELFF
TRBJ2-5 | - | TRBV5-1 | - | TGCGCCAGCAGCTTGGCCTCGGGACTCCCGGGGGAGACCCAGTACTTC | CASSLASGLPGETQYF
TRBJ2-2 | - | TRBV5-6 | many | TGTGCCAGCAGCCCCGTGGACAGTCGGACCGGGGAGCTGTTTTTT | CASSPVDSRTGELFF
TRBJ2-7 | - | TRBV5-1 | many | TGCGCCAGCAGCTTGGGACAGGGAGGATCCCTCGAGCAGTACTTC | CASSLGQGGSLEQYF
TRBJ2-1 | TRBD2 | TRBV12-3/TRBV12-4 | few | TGTGCCAGCAGTTTAGGACTAGCGGGGGGCTCTTGGGATGAGCAGTTCTTC | CASSLGLAGGSWDEQFF
TRBJ2-2 | - | TRBV6-1 | - | TGTGCCAGCAGTGAATCAGCAGGGAGGTTCACCGGGGAGCTGTTTTTT | CASSESAGRFTGELFF
TRBJ2-1 | TRBD1 | TRBV6-2/TRBV6-3 | many | TGTGCCAGCAGTTATTTTGGACAGGGAGTCGATGAGCAGTTCTTC | CASSYFGQGVDEQFF
TRBJ2-2 | - | TRBV6-4 | many | TGTGCCAGCAGTGACTCGACAGGAGCTGGGAAGCTGTTTTTT | CASSDSTGAGKLFF
TRBJ2-7 | TRBD2 | TRBV11-2 | many | TGTGCCAGCAGCTTAGAGGCCAGCGGGGGGTTAGAGCAGTACTTC | CASSLEASGGLEQYF
TRBJ1-1 | - | TRBV7-8 | many | TGTGCCAGCAGCGCCCGGACAGTGAATGAAGCTTTCTTT | CASSARTVNEAFF
TRBJ1-5 | TRBD1 | TRBV6-5 | - | TGTGCCAGCAGTTACTCATCGGCAGGGGGAAATCAGCCCCAGCATTTT | CASSYSSAGGNQPQHF
TRBJ1-1 | - | TRBV7-9 | many | TGTGCCAGCAGCTTAGAAGGGACAACTGAAGCTTTCTTT | CASSLEGTTEAFF
TRBJ2-3 | TRBD2 | TRBV27 | many | TGTGCCAGCAGTTTAACCCTAGCGGGGACCACAGATACGCAGTATTTT | CASSLTLAGTTDTQYF
TRBJ1-6 | - | TRBV14 | many | TGTGCCAGCAGCCCGGGACACTCCTATAATTCACCCCTCCACTTT | CASSPGHSYNSPLHF
TRBJ1-5 | - | TRBV5-5 | many | TGTGCCAGCAGCTTTACAGGAAGCAATCAGCCCCAGCATTTT | CASSFTGSNQPQHF
TRBJ1-4 | - | TRBV12-3/TRBV12-4 | many | TGTGCCAGCAGTTTATCGGGGAAGGAAAATGAAAAACTGTTTTTT | CASSLSGKENEKLFF
TRBJ2-5 | TRBD2 | TRBV5-4 | few | TGTGCCAGCAGCTTGGAAGCGGGGGGGCCTAGAAGGGCCCAGTACTTC | CASSLEAGGPRRAQYF
TRBJ2-1 | TRBD2 | TRBV6-1 | many | TGTGCCAGCAGTTCTAGCGGGGGTTCCGCGAATGAGCAGTTCTTC | CASSSSGGSANEQFF